The sequence of this TCR beta chain was determined in a study of blood T cell repertoires in COVID-19. Study-wide background: Collection of acute and convalescent COVID-19 samples took place in the United States, Italy and Spain. PBMCs, B-cell-depleted T cells, or T cells were the source of the cDNA or gDNA that made up the material.

The table came from immunoSEQ multiplex PCR; TCRdb's copy has only in-frame clones and leaves some out. The data hold around 620,000 clones, with 85% to 90% observed a single time. This CDR3 has 16 residues. Germline V gene data show CDR1 as SGHTA and CDR2 as FQGNSA. With 4 bases clipped from V and 2 bases from J, the junction kept 6 bases outside the gene matches. In its sample, this clone was seen once. Material: peripheral blood. The clonotype originates from a woman aged 18-29 years with acute or convalescent COVID-19. This rearrangement joins TRBV7-2 to TRBJ2-7; TRBD2 matches at 12 bases. The CDR3 DNA follows: TGTGCCAGCAGCTCCCGGACTAGCGGGGTGACCTACGAGCAGTACTTC. It specifies CASSSRTSGVTYEQYF.